This TCR beta chain was profiled in a study of hypomethylating agent response in myelodysplastic syndrome. Study-wide context: The mean patient age was roughly 72 +/- 6.3 years, and diploid cytogenetics predominated. Of around 12 patients, about 5 carried TET2, the most frequent mutation.

Study-wide results and caveats: After hypomethylating agent treatment, diversity and clonality showed no significant change, overall or by response.

For this clone: Antigen specificity is unknown.

The V and J ends lost 6 bases and 9 bases, in that order; junction bases with no gene match: 5. Germline loops: CDR1 MNHEY, CDR2 SVGAGI. The CDR3 sequence is 12 residues long. The protocol was immunoSEQ multiplex PCR, while the TCRdb copy is restricted to in-frame clones and leaves out a portion. The sample comprises 3,000 to 4,000 clones, around 87% of which are singletons, and 9.5% to 15% rests with the top ten. The sequence came from a human donor with myelodysplastic syndrome. The chain links TRBV6-5 to TRBJ2-1; 7 nucleotides line up with TRBD1. Sequencing was performed on bone marrow, taken before or after starting hypomethylating agent treatment for myelodysplastic syndrome (not recorded which). The CDR3 DNA sequence: TGTGCCAGCAGCCAGACAGGGAGTGAGCAGTTCTTC. This encodes CASSQTGSEQFF.